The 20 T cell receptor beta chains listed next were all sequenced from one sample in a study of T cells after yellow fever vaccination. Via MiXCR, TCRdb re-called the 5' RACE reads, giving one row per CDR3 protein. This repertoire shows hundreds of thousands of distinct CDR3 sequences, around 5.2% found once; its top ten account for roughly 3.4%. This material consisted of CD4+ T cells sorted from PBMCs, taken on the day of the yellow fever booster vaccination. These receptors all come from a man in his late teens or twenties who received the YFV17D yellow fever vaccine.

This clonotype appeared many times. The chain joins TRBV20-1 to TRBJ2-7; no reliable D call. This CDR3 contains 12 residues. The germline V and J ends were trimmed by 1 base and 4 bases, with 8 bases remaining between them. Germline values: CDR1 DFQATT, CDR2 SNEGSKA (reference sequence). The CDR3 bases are TGCAGTGCTAGAGTCGGCGTGTACGAGCAGTACTTC. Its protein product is CSARVGVYEQYF.

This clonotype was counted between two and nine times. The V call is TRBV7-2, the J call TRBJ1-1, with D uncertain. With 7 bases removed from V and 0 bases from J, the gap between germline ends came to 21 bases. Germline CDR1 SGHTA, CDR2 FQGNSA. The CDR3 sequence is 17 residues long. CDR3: CASNEYSHAGMNTEAFF. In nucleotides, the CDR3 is TGTGCCAGCAACGAATACTCCCACGCGGGGATGAACACTGAAGCTTTCTTT.

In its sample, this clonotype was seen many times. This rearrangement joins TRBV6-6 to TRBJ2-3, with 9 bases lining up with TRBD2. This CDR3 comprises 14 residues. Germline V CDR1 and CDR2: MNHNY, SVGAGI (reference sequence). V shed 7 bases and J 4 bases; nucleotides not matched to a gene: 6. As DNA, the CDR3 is TGTGCCAGCAACCCGGCGGGGGGGTCAGATACGCAGTATTTT. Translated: CASNPAGGSDTQYF.

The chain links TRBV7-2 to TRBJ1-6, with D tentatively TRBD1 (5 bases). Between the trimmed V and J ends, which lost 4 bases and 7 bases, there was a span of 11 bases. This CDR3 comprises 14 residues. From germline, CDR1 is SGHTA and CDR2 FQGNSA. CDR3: CASSWDGKNSPLHF. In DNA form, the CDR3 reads TGTGCCAGCAGCTGGGACGGGAAAAATTCACCCCTCCACTTT.

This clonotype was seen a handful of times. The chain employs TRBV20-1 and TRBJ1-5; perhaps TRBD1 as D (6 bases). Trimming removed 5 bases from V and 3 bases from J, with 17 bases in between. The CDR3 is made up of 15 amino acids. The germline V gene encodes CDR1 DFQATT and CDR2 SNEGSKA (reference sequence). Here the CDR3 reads CSAGGEGGVNQPQHF. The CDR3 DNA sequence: TGCAGTGCTGGAGGTGAGGGGGGGGTCAATCAGCCCCAGCATTTT.

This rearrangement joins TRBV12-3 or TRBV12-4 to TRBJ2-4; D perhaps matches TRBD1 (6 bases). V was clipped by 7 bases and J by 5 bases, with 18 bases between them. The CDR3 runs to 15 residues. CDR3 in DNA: TGTGCCAGCACCGCCACCGCAGGGGCACAAAACATTCAGTACTTC. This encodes CASTATAGAQNIQYF.

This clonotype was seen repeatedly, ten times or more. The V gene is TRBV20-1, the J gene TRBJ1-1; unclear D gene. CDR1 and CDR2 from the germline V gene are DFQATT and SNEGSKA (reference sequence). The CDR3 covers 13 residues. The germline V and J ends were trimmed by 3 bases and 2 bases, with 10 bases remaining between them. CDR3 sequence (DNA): TGCAGTGCTAGTCGGCAGCCTAACACTGAAGCTTTCTTT. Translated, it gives CSASRQPNTEAFF.

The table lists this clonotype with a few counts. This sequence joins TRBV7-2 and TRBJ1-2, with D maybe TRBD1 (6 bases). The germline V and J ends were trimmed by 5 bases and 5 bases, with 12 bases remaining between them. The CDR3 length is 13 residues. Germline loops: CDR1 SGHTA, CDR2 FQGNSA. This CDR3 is CASSIGTLYGYTF. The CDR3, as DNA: TGTGCCAGCAGCATCGGGACACTTTATGGCTACACCTTC.

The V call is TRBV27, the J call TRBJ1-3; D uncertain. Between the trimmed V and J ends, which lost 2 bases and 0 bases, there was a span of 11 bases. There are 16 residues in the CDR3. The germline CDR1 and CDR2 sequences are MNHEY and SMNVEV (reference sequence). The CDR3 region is CASSLTQPFSGNTIYF. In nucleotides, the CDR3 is TGTGCCAGCAGTTTAACGCAGCCATTCTCTGGAAACACCATATATTTT.

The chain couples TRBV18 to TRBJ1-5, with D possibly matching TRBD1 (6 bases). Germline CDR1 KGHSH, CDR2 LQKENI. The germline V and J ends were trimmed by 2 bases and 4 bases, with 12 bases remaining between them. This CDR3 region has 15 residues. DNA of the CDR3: TGTGCCAGCTCACCAGGCAGGGGAGGGAATCAGCCCCAGCATTTT. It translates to CASSPGRGGNQPQHF. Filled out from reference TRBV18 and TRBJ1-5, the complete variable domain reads NAGVMQNPRHLVRRRGQEARLRCSPMKGHSHVYWYRQLPEEGLKFMVYLQKENIIDESGMPKERFSAEFPKEGPSILRIQQVVRGDSAAYFCASSPGRGGNQPQHFGDGTRLSIL.

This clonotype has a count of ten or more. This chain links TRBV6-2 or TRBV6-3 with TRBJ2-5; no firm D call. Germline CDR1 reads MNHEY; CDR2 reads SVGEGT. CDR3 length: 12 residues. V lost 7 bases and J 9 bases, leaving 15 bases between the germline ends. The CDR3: CASTAFEAAQYF. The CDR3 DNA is TGTGCCAGCACCGCGTTTGAGGCAGCCCAGTACTTC.

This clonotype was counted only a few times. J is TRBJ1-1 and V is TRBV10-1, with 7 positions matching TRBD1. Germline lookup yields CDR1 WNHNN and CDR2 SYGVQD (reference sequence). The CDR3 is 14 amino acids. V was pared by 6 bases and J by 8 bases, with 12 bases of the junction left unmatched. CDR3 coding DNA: TGCGCCAGCAGCGAATACAGGGGAAGGGCAGAAGCTTTCTTT. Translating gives CASSEYRGRAEAFF.

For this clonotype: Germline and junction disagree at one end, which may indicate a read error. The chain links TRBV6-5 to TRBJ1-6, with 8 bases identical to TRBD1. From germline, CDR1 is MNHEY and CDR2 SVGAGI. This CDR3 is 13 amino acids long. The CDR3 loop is CASSSRTGPAVSF. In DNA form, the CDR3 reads TGTGCCAGCAGTTCACGGACAGGGCCGGCTGTCTCCTTT.

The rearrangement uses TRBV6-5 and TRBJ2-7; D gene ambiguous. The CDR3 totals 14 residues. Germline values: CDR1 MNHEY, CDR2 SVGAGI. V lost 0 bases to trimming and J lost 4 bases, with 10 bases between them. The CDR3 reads CASSYSRSTYEQYV. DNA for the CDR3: TGTGCCAGCAGTTACTCGAGGTCCACATACGAGCAGTACGTC.

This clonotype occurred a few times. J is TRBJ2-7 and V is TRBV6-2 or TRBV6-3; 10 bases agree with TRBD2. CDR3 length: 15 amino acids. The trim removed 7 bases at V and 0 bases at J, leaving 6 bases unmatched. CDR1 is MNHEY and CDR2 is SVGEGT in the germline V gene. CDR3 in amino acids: CASTPAGGRSYEQYF. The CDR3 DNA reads TGTGCCAGCACCCCAGCGGGGGGGCGCTCCTACGAGCAGTACTTC.

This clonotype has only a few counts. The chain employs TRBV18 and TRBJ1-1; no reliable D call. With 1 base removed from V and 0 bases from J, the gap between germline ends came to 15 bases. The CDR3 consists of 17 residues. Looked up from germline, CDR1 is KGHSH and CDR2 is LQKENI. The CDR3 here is CASSPLARAALNTEAFF. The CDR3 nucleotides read TGTGCCAGCTCACCACTCGCAAGGGCAGCCCTGAACACTGAAGCTTTCTTT.

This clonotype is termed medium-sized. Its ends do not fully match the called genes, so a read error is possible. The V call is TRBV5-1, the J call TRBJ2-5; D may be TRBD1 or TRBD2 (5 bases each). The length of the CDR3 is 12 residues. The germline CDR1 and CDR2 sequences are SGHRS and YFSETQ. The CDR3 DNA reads TGTGCCAGCAGCTTAGAGGGGGAGACCCAGTACTTC. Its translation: CASSLEGETQYF.

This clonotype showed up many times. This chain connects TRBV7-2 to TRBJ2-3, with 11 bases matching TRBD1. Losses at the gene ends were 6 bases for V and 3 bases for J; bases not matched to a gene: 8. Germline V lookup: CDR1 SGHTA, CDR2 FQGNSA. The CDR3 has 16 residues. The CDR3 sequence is CASRPDRGLGTDTQYF. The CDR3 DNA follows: TGTGCCAGCAGACCGGACAGGGGGCTGGGGACAGATACGCAGTATTTT.

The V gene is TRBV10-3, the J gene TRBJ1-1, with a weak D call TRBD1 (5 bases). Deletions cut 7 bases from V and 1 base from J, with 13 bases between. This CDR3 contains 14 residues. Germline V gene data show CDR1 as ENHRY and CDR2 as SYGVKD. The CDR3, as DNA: TGTGCCATCAAAATCGACAGTCAGAACACTGAAGCTTTCTTT. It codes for CAIKIDSQNTEAFF.

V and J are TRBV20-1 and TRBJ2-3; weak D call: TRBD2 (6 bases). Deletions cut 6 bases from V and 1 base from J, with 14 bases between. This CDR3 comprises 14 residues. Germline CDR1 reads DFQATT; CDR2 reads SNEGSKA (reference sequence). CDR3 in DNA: TGCAGTGCATTGGACCAGCGGGGCACAGATACGCAGTATTTT. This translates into CSALDQRGTDTQYF.